The clone carrying this T cell receptor beta chain was recorded a few times. One junction end does not reproduce the germline sequence, and a read error may be involved. Sample-barcoded 5' priming and a J-beta primer mix drove a second PCR of 7 to 11 cycles. TCRdb called the 5' RACE reads again in MiXCR, with one record for every CDR3 protein. The sample consists of 650,000 to 800,000 distinct CDR3 sequences, about 51% of them appearing once. The data stem from a study of blood T cells in healthy people across ages. The CDR3 is 14 amino acids. The germline gives CDR1 SGHRS, CDR2 YFSETQ. The TCR originated in a woman aged 80 or over in good health. The gene calls are TRBV5-1 and TRBJ2-3; TRBD1 matches at 8 bases. Sequencing used blood. CDR3 nucleotides: TGCGCCAGCAGCTCGGACAGGGTAACAGGTACGCAGTATTTT. Residues: CASSSDRVTGTQYF.